This T cell receptor beta chain originates from a study of technical replicates of blood from a few donors. Clones were read by immunoSEQ multiplex PCR, and TCRdb kept only the in-frame ones, dropping some. This table has about 74,000 clones, approximately 95% appearing once. In germline, CDR1 is ENHRY, CDR2 SYGVKD. The CDR3 is 13 amino acids. Trimming took off 7 bases at V and 7 bases at J, with 11 bases between the two ends. Sequencing was done on a sample of T cells isolated from PBMCs. V is TRBV10-3 and J is TRBJ1-6; D call uncertain. The sequence derives from a human donor in good health. The CDR3 DNA reads TGTGCCATCAATGGGGAGAGGAATTCACCCCTCCACTTT. It specifies CAINGERNSPLHF.